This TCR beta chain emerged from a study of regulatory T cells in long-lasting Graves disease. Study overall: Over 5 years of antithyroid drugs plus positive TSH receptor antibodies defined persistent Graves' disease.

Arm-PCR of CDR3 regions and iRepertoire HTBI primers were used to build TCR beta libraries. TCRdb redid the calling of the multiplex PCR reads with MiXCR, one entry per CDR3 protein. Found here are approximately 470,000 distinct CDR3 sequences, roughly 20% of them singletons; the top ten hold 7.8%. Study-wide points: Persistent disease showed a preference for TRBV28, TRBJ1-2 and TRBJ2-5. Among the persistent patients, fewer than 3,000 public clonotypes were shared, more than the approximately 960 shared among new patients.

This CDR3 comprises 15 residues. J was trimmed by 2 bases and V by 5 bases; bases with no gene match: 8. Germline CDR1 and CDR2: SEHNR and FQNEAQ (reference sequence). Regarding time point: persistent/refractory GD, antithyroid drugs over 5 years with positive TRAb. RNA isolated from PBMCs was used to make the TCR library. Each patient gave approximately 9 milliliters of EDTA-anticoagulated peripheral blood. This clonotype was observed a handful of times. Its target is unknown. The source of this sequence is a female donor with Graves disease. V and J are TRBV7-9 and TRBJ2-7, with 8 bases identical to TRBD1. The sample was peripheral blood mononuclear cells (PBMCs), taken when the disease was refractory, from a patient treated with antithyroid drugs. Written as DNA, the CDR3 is TGTGCCAGCAGCCCCTGGGACAGGCTGACCTACGAGCAGTACTTC. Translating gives CASSPWDRLTYEQYF.